Below are 32 T cell receptor beta chains sequenced from a single sample in a study of cytomegalovirus exposure and HLA in healthy donors. 13 Jbeta primers and 60 Vbeta primers were used for the PCR. Data came from immunoSEQ multiplex PCR; TCRdb stores just in-frame clones and leaves some out. The repertoire holds some 120,000 clones, around 80% seen once, with around 3% in the top ten. The sequenced sample was PBMCs. The receptors were gathered from a young woman in good health and CMV-seropositive.

The chain employs TRBV7-2 and TRBJ2-1, with D perhaps matching TRBD2 (6 bases). The CDR3 contains 15 residues. Germline CDR1 SGHTA, CDR2 FQGNSA. V dropped 3 bases and J dropped 7 bases, with 16 bases sitting between them. The CDR3 nucleotides read TGTGCCAGCAGCTTCCCCGGGGGATTGGGGAATGAGCAGTTCTTC. Translating it yields CASSFPGGLGNEQFF.

The CDR3 reads CASSRPGGGNTEAFF. The CDR3 DNA reads TGCGCCAGCAGCCGCCCCGGCGGGGGGAACACTGAAGCTTTCTTT. The chain employs TRBV4-1 and TRBJ1-1, with D perhaps TRBD1 (5 bases). CDR3 size: 15 residues. V shed 4 bases and J shed 1 base, with 13 bases lying between them. CDR1 MGHRA and CDR2 YSYEKL come from the germline V gene.

The chain uses TRBV5-1 and TRBJ2-3; 9 nucleotides agree with TRBD1. The CDR3 is 15 amino acids. Germline V lookup: CDR1 SGHRS, CDR2 YFSETQ. With V trimmed by 4 bases and J by 3 bases, 6 bases remained unmatched. DNA of the CDR3: TGCGCCAGCAGCCTGGACAGGGGCGATACAGATACGCAGTATTTT. Translated: CASSLDRGDTDTQYF.

CDR3 in DNA: TGTGCCAGCTCACAATCGGAAGGGGCACTTGATACGCAGTATTTT. The encoded protein is CASSQSEGALDTQYF. The rearrangement uses TRBV18 and TRBJ2-3, with D tentatively TRBD1 (5 bases). The germline V gene has CDR1 KGHSH and CDR2 LQKENI. V lost 4 bases and J 6 bases, leaving 17 bases between the germline ends. The CDR3 contains 15 residues.

The rearrangement uses TRBV7-7 and TRBJ2-3, with 9 bases fitting TRBD2. The CDR3 totals 13 residues. Germline assignment: CDR1 SSHAT and CDR2 FNYEAQ (reference sequence). The CDR3 nucleotides are TGTGCTACTGCGGGGGGGCCCACAGATACGCAGTATTTT. The encoded protein is CATAGGPTDTQYF.

This clone was detected only once. The rearrangement links TRBV29-1 to TRBJ1-1; D not resolved. CDR1 and CDR2 from the germline V gene are SQVTM and ANQGSEA. The ends were cut back, 5 bases at V and 6 bases at J, with 7 bases in the middle. The CDR3 has 10 amino acids. This CDR3 is CSVWGAEAFF. In DNA, the CDR3 is TGCAGCGTTTGGGGAGCTGAAGCTTTCTTT.

This clone was recorded once. The genes are TRBV4-1 and TRBJ2-2, with D unresolved. Trimming left V 4 bases short and J 7 bases short, with 19 bases between. CDR3 length: 16 residues. CDR1 MGHRA and CDR2 YSYEKL come from the germline V gene. The CDR3 nucleotides read TGCGCCAGCAGCCCCCACCCGAGATCCGCTAGCGGGGAGCTGTTTTTT. The encoded protein is CASSPHPRSASGELFF.

This clone was detected only once. The chain uses TRBV6-1 and TRBJ2-7; D gene ambiguous. The V and J ends lost 5 bases and 2 bases respectively, with 13 bases between them. This CDR3 contains 14 residues. Germline V gene sequence: CDR1 MNHNS, CDR2 SASEGT. The CDR3 region has the DNA TGTGCCAGCAGTATCCCTCCCCCCGCCTACGAGCAGTACTTC. It encodes CASSIPPPAYEQYF.

The V call is TRBV6-5, the J call TRBJ1-2; D is unclear. The CDR3 has 14 residues. The V end lost 0 bases, the J end lost 7 bases, and 12 bases lay between the germline ends. CDR1 and CDR2 (germline): MNHEY, SVGAGI. The CDR3 DNA reads TGTGCCAGCAGTTACTCGAGAGGGTTCGGTGGCTACACCTTC. This encodes CASSYSRGFGGYTF.

The rearrangement joins TRBV7-3 to TRBJ2-1; D is perhaps TRBD2 (7 bases). The germline V and J ends were trimmed by 6 bases and 7 bases, with 19 bases remaining between them. There are 15 residues in the CDR3. Germline lookup yields CDR1 SGHTA and CDR2 FQGTGA. In nucleotides, the CDR3 is TGTGCCAGCAGTCTAGAGGGGGGGGTCTTAAATGAGCAGTTCTTC. This sequence encodes CASSLEGGVLNEQFF.

The rearrangement links TRBV28 to TRBJ1-1; 9 bases map to TRBD1. There are 13 residues in the CDR3. With V trimmed by 3 bases and J by 10 bases, 6 bases remained unmatched. Germline CDR1 is MDHEN and CDR2 is SYDVKM. CDR3: CASSFNRGLVAFF. CDR3 DNA sequence: TGTGCCAGCAGTTTCAACAGGGGGCTGGTAGCTTTCTTT.

V is TRBV2 and J is TRBJ2-7; TRBD2 matches at 9 bases. Looked up from germline, CDR1 is SNHLY and CDR2 is FYNNEI. CDR3 length: 17 residues. V gave up 2 bases and J gave up 0 bases; unmatched junction bases: 8. DNA for the CDR3: TGTGCCAGCAGTGAACGTCGGGGACTAGCCAGCTCCTACGAGCAGTACTTC. This encodes CASSERRGLASSYEQYF. The entire variable domain, with the rest obtained from reference TRBV2 and TRBJ2-7, is as follows: EPEVTQTPSHQVTQMGQEVILRCVPISNHLYFYWYRQILGQKVEFLVSFYNNEISEKSEIFDDQFSVERPDGSNFTLKIRSTKLEDSAMYFCASSERRGLASSYEQYFGPGTRLTVT.

The chain employs TRBV10-1 and TRBJ2-7, with D possibly being TRBD1 (5 bases). This CDR3 spans 15 amino acids. V was trimmed by 6 bases and J by 3 bases, leaving 18 bases between them. Germline CDR1 and CDR2: WNHNN and SYGVQD (reference sequence). CDR3: CASSLIRTPSYEQYF. The CDR3, as DNA: TGCGCCAGCAGCCTAATCCGGACACCCAGCTACGAGCAGTACTTC.

A word on this clone: The junction does not match germline at one end; this may be a read error. The chain links TRBV7-9 to TRBJ1-1; TRBD1 might be the D (5 bases). Per the germline V gene, CDR1 is SEHNR and CDR2 is FQNEAQ (reference sequence). There are 12 residues in the CDR3. The CDR3 bases are TGTTCCAGCAGCACCGGGGGTCCGGAAGCTTTCTTT. The encoded protein is CSSSTGGPEAFF.

The genes are TRBV7-9 and TRBJ2-3; tentatively, D is TRBD2 (6 bases). This CDR3 spans 15 amino acids. Trimming removed 1 base at V and 3 bases at J, with 11 bases between. Germline CDR1 SEHNR, CDR2 FQNEAQ (reference sequence). CDR3 nucleotide sequence: TGTGCCAGCAGCTTAGTGATTGGGGGGACAGATACGCAGTATTTT. It specifies CASSLVIGGTDTQYF.

The V call is TRBV10-3, the J call TRBJ2-4; 11 positions match TRBD1. V dropped 4 bases and J dropped 2; count of bases not matched to a gene: 4. CDR3 size: 16 residues. Per the germline V gene, CDR1 is ENHRY and CDR2 is SYGVKD. The CDR3 here is CAISAGTGGPKNIQYF. CDR3 coding DNA: TGTGCCATCAGTGCCGGGACAGGGGGGCCCAAAAACATTCAGTACTTC.

This sequence joins TRBV4-1 and TRBJ2-5, with TRBD2 matching 9 bases. From germline, CDR1 is MGHRA and CDR2 YSYEKL. The V and J ends lost 3 bases and 7 bases, in that order; junction bases with no gene match: 6. The CDR3 consists of 14 residues. CDR3 sequence (DNA): TGCGCCAGCAGCCAGGGTAGCGGGGGCAGGACCCAGTACTTC. Protein sequence: CASSQGSGGRTQYF.

The genes are TRBV6-1 and TRBJ2-7, with a tentative D call TRBD1 (5 bases). Germline V gene data show CDR1 as MNHNS and CDR2 as SASEGT. Trimming removed 6 bases at V and 0 bases at J, with 15 bases between. The CDR3 covers 15 residues. CDR3 sequence (DNA): TGTGCCAGCAGGATGACAGACAGTACCTCCTACGAGCAGTACTTC. Protein product: CASRMTDSTSYEQYF.

This CDR3 is CASSGDRAQGYGYTF. CDR3 DNA sequence: TGTGCCAGCAGCGGAGACAGGGCACAGGGCTATGGCTACACCTTC. The genes are TRBV9 and TRBJ1-2; 7 bases map to TRBD1. This CDR3 comprises 15 residues. With V trimmed by 3 bases and J by 4 bases, 9 bases remained unmatched. CDR1 is SGDLS and CDR2 is YYNGEE in the germline V gene. Drawing the rest from reference TRBV9 and TRBJ1-2, the complete variable domain is DSGVTQTPKHLITATGQRVTLRCSPRSGDLSVYWYQQSLDQGLQFLIQYYNGEERAKGNILERFSAQQFPDLHSELNLSSLELGDSALYFCASSGDRAQGYGYTFGSGTRLTVV.

The rearrangement links TRBV25-1 to TRBJ2-7, with unresolved D. Germline CDR1 is MGHDK and CDR2 is SYGVNS. The CDR3 is 13 residues long. The germline V and J ends were trimmed by 3 bases and 2 bases, with 8 bases remaining between them. As DNA, the CDR3 is TGTGCCAGCAGTGATCGACGGGCCTACGAGCAGTACTTC. This codes for CASSDRRAYEQYF.

The chain employs TRBV11-1 and TRBJ2-3; the D gene is possibly TRBD1 (7 bases). Trimming removed 4 bases at V and 5 bases at J, with 13 bases between. The CDR3 has 14 residues. The germline V gene has CDR1 SGHAT and CDR2 FQDESV (reference sequence). DNA of the CDR3: TGTGCCAGCAGCTCCCCAGGGGGGCAAGATACGCAGTATTTT. As protein: CASSSPGGQDTQYF.

The chain couples TRBV6-4 to TRBJ2-1; 8 nucleotides align to TRBD1. After removal of 5 bases from V and 6 bases from J, the junction contained 6 bases not matched to a gene. CDR3 length: 14 amino acids. Germline V gene data show CDR1 as MRHNA and CDR2 as SNTAGT. The chain's CDR3 is CASSPQGEANEQFF. DNA for the CDR3: TGTGCCAGCAGTCCACAGGGGGAGGCCAATGAGCAGTTCTTC.

This clone was observed many times. The chain is built from TRBV6-6 and TRBJ1-6, with D unclear. V was shortened by 6 bases and J by 0 bases, with 9 bases between the two germline ends. The germline V gene encodes CDR1 MNHNY and CDR2 SVGAGI (reference sequence). The CDR3 extends over 15 amino acids. The CDR3 here is CASRSASSYNSPLHF. CDR3 sequence (DNA): TGTGCCAGCAGATCAGCTAGCTCCTATAATTCACCCCTCCACTTT.

The V gene is TRBV4-1, the J gene TRBJ1-3; TRBD1 matches at 9 bases. This CDR3 region has 17 residues. The germline gives CDR1 MGHRA, CDR2 YSYEKL. V dropped 0 bases and J dropped 4; count of bases not matched to a gene: 7. Here the CDR3 reads CASSQDWGQGRGNTIYF. The CDR3 DNA is TGCGCCAGCAGCCAAGATTGGGGACAGGGAAGGGGAAACACCATATATTTT.

In DNA form, the CDR3 reads TGTGCCAGCATCTCTTTGAGCGGGGGGGCTGGCATCACCGGGGAGCTGTTTTTT. It yields the protein CASISLSGGAGITGELFF. The chain has TRBV2 and TRBJ2-2; 10 bases line up with TRBD2. Trimming removed 7 bases from V and 4 bases from J; junction bases left unmatched: 15. CDR3 length equals 18 residues. Germline lookup yields CDR1 SNHLY and CDR2 FYNNEI.

This sequence joins TRBV19 and TRBJ1-2; D uncertain. The CDR3 has 13 residues. V lost 3 bases and J lost 9, with 14 bases in between. Germline lookup yields CDR1 LNHDA and CDR2 SQIVND (reference sequence). CDR3 coding DNA: TGTGCCAGTAGTATGTCAGGCAGGAATAGCTACACCTTC. Amino acids: CASSMSGRNSYTF.

The genes are TRBV25-1 and TRBJ2-6, with 8 bases that match TRBD1. V lost 5 bases, J lost 3 bases, and 12 bases stayed unmatched. CDR3 length: 18 residues. The germline CDR1 and CDR2 sequences are MGHDK and SYGVNS. The CDR3 region is CASSLDRAPFNGANVLTF. The CDR3 DNA follows: TGTGCCAGCAGTTTGGACAGGGCACCCTTTAATGGGGCCAACGTCCTGACTTTC.

The CDR3 DNA follows: TGCAGCGGGGGGAGAGGGACAGGGGATTATGGCTACACCTTC. Its protein product is CSGGRGTGDYGYTF. The chain joins TRBV29-1 to TRBJ1-2; 10 nucleotides align to TRBD1. The V and J ends lost 7 bases and 5 bases, in that order; junction bases with no gene match: 10. CDR1 and CDR2 (germline): SQVTM, ANQGSEA. This CDR3 region has 14 residues.

CDR3 sequence: CASSSSGEETQYF. As DNA, the CDR3 is TGTGCCAGCAGCTCCTCGGGGGAAGAGACCCAGTACTTC. The chain links TRBV13 to TRBJ2-5, with D tentatively TRBD2 (6 bases). The V and J ends lost 4 bases and 3 bases respectively, with 9 bases between them. The CDR3 totals 13 residues. From germline, CDR1 is PRHDT and CDR2 FYEKMQ (reference sequence).

This clone has a handful of counts. The chain employs TRBV6-1 and TRBJ2-3; tentative D call: TRBD1 (5 bases). Looked up from germline, CDR1 is MNHNS and CDR2 is SASEGT. Trimming left V 10 bases short and J 2 bases short, with 19 bases between. The CDR3 spans 15 residues. The DNA for the CDR3 is TGTGCCACCTCCCAAGGGGCATTTGTCACAGATACGCAGTATTTT. Encoded protein: CATSQGAFVTDTQYF.

The chain links TRBV6-5 to TRBJ1-5; D unclear. Trimming removed 5 bases from V and 3 bases from J, with 14 bases in between. The CDR3 contains 15 residues. Per germline, CDR1 MNHEY and CDR2 SVGAGI. The CDR3 loop reads CASSPTPNFNQPQHF. Written as DNA, the CDR3 is TGTGCCAGCAGTCCGACACCAAACTTCAATCAGCCCCAGCATTTT.

CDR3 amino acids: CASSELGLQETQYF. The CDR3 coding sequence is TGTGCCAGCAGTGAGCTGGGACTTCAAGAGACCCAGTACTTC. This sequence joins TRBV6-1 and TRBJ2-5; tentatively, D is TRBD2 (6 bases). The CDR3 loop spans 14 amino acids. V was trimmed by 3 bases and J by 2 bases, leaving 10 bases between them. Germline V gene lookup returns CDR1 MNHNS and CDR2 SASEGT.